The 10 T cell receptor beta chains below all came from one sample that was sequenced in a study of shared clonotypes between healthy human individuals. Assay: immunoSEQ multiplex PCR; the TCRdb copy retains only in-frame clones and omits some. The profile covers over a million clones, with approximately 96% appearing a single time and roughly 1.1% taken by the ten largest. Input material: naive CD4+ T cells sorted from blood. Described subset: CD45RA+ positively selected. The receptor source for this set is a man aged 25 to 40 in good health.

This sequence joins TRBV18 and TRBJ1-2; D is unresolved. Per the germline V gene, CDR1 is KGHSH and CDR2 is LQKENI. V was cut by 8 bases and J by 8 bases, with 18 bases left in between. The CDR3 contains 13 residues. The CDR3 DNA is TGTGCCAGCCAGGAAACCGGGAGAGGGGGCTACACCTTC. Amino acid sequence: CASQETGRGGYTF.

The chain recombines TRBV27 with TRBJ2-3; D is unclear. The CDR3 loop spans 13 amino acids. Germline CDR1 reads MNHEY; CDR2 reads SMNVEV (reference sequence). Trimming stripped 3 bases from V and 2 bases from J, with 6 bases between. In DNA, the CDR3 is TGTGCCAGCAGTTTCGCCTTCACAGATACGCAGTATTTT. Translating it yields CASSFAFTDTQYF.

CDR3 residues: CASSFLVAGGYNEQFF. CDR3 nucleotide sequence: TGCGCCAGCAGCTTTTTAGTAGCGGGAGGCTACAATGAGCAGTTCTTC. The chain has TRBV5-1 and TRBJ2-1; TRBD2 matches 10 bases. J lost 3 bases, V lost 2 bases, and 5 bases had no gene match. In germline, CDR1 is SGHRS, CDR2 YFSETQ. The CDR3 is 16 amino acids.

J is TRBJ2-7 and V is TRBV4-3, with TRBD1 matching over 8 bases. The CDR3 totals 17 residues. V was pared by 0 bases and J by 3 bases, with 10 bases of the junction left unmatched. Looked up from germline, CDR1 is LGHNA and CDR2 is YSLEER. The CDR3 coding sequence is TGCGCCAGCAGCCAAGACGCCGGGACAGGAACGTTCTACGAGCAGTACTTC. It translates to CASSQDAGTGTFYEQYF.

The chain combines TRBV6-1 with TRBJ2-7, with D uncertain. V was trimmed by 4 bases and J by 6 bases, leaving 13 bases between them. CDR3 length: 13 amino acids. CDR1 and CDR2 (germline): MNHNS, SASEGT. This CDR3 is CASSVNGIGEQYF. The CDR3 region has the DNA TGTGCCAGCAGTGTAAATGGGATCGGCGAGCAGTACTTC.

A single count supports this clone. The rearrangement uses TRBV28 and TRBJ2-7, with TRBD2 matching 10 bases. There are 16 residues in the CDR3. Germline trimming cut 3 bases from V and 0 bases from J; bases unmatched to any gene: 5. From germline, CDR1 is MDHEN and CDR2 SYDVKM. The CDR3 nucleotides are TGTGCCAGCAGTTTCCGAGGGACTAGCGCCTCCTACGAGCAGTACTTC. It encodes CASSFRGTSASYEQYF.

The chain has TRBV7-9 and TRBJ1-1, with D unclear. V lost 2 bases and J 1 base, leaving 11 bases between the germline ends. Germline CDR1 SEHNR, CDR2 FQNEAQ (reference sequence). The CDR3 totals 15 residues. The CDR3 is CASSLLGRENTEAFF. The CDR3 coding sequence is TGTGCCAGCAGCTTATTAGGACGGGAGAACACTGAAGCTTTCTTT.

The chain recombines TRBV10-3 with TRBJ1-5; 9 nucleotides line up with TRBD1. The CDR3 consists of 15 residues. Germline V lookup: CDR1 ENHRY, CDR2 SYGVKD. V trimming: 5 bases; J trimming: 2 bases; junction bases outside the gene matches: 4. CDR3 in DNA: TGTGCCATCAGTCCGGGACAGGGCGGCAATCAGCCCCAGCATTTT. Translation: CAISPGQGGNQPQHF.

CDR3 loop: CASSPGTGFTQYF. CDR3 in DNA: TGTGCCAGCAGCCCCGGGACAGGTTTTACCCAGTACTTC. The chain couples TRBV7-3 to TRBJ2-5; 8 bases are a match to TRBD1. Germline V gives CDR1 SGHTA, CDR2 FQGTGA. With 5 bases clipped from V and 8 bases from J, the junction kept 7 bases outside the gene matches. The CDR3 is 13 residues long.

In this sample, this clone turned up once. The V gene is TRBV19, the J gene TRBJ2-7; 7 bases align to TRBD1. Germline CDR1 LNHDA, CDR2 SQIVND (reference sequence). J was trimmed by 3 bases and V by 5 bases; bases with no gene match: 7. The CDR3 is 14 residues long. CDR3 sequence: CASSSTGKDYEQYF. CDR3 sequence (DNA): TGTGCCAGTAGTTCGACAGGGAAGGACTACGAGCAGTACTTC.